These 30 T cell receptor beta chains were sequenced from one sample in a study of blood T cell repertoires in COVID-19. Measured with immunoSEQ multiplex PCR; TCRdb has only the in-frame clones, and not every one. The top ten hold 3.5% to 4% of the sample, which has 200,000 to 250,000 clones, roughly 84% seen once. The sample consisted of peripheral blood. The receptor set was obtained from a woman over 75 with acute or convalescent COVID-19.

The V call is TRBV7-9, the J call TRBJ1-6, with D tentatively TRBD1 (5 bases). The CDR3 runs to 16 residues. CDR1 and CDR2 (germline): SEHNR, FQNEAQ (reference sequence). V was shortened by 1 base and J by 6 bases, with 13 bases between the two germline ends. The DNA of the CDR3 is TGTGCCAGCAGCTTAGGGGGTACGCAGGGTAATTCACCCCTCCACTTT. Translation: CASSLGGTQGNSPLHF.

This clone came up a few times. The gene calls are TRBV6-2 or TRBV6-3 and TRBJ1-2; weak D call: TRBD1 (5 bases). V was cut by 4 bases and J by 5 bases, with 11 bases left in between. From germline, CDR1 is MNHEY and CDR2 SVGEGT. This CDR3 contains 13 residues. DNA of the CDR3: TGTGCCAGCAGTTTTAGAGCAGGGTATGGCTACACCTTC. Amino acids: CASSFRAGYGYTF.

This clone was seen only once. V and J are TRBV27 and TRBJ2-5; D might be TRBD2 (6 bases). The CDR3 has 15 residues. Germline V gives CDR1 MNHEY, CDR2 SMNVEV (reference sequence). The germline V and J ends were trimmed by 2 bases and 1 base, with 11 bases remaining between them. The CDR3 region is CASSLAGIPQETQYF. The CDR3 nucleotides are TGTGCCAGCAGTTTAGCGGGGATACCCCAAGAGACCCAGTACTTC.

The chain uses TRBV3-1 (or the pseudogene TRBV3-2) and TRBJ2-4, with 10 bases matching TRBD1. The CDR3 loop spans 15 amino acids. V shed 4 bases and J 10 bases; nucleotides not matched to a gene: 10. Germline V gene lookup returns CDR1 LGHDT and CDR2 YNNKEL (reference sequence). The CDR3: CASSRSGQGIVIQYF. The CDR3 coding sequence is TGTGCCAGCAGCCGCTCGGGACAGGGGATAGTTATTCAGTACTTC.

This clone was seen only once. DNA of the CDR3: TGCGCCAGCAGCTTGGGTATGGGGACAGCTGAATACGAGCAGTACTTC. Protein sequence: CASSLGMGTAEYEQYF. This chain uses TRBV5-1 with TRBJ2-7, with TRBD1 matching over 7 bases. The length of the CDR3 is 16 residues. The V gene's germline CDR1 is SGHRS and CDR2 YFSETQ. J was trimmed by 4 bases and V by 0 bases; bases with no gene match: 10.

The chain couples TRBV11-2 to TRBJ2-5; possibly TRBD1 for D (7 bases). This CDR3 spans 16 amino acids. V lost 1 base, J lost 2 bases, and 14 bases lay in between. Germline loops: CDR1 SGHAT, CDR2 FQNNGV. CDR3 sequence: CASSLVGGQRQETQYF. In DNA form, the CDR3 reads TGTGCCAGCAGCTTAGTGGGGGGACAGCGACAAGAGACCCAGTACTTC. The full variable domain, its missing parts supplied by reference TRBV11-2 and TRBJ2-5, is EAGVAQSPRYKIIEKRQSVAFWCNPISGHATLYWYQQILGQGPKLLIQFQNNGVVDDSQLPKDRFSAERLKGVDSTLKIQPAKLEDSAVYLCASSLVGGQRQETQYFGPGTRLLVL.

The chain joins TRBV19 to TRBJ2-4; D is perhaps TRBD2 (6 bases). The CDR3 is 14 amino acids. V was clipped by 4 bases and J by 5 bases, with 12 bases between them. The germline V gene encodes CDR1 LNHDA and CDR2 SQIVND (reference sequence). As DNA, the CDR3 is TGTGCCAGTAGTACTCGAGGAGGGGAAAACATTCAGTACTTC. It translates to CASSTRGGENIQYF.

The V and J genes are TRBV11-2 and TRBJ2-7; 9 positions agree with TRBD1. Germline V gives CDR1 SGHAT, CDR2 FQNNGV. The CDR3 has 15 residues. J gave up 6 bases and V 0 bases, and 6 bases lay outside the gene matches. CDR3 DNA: TGTGCCAGCAGCTTAGATACCGGGACAGGGTTCGAGCAGTACTTC. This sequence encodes CASSLDTGTGFEQYF.

The chain's CDR3 is CSAVGDTSIGEQYF. The CDR3 DNA is TGCAGCGCCGTAGGCGACACCTCCATAGGAGAGCAGTACTTC. The gene calls are TRBV29-1 and TRBJ2-7, with no clear D. Trimming removed 7 bases from V and 7 bases from J, with 23 bases in between. This CDR3 region has 14 residues. Germline values: CDR1 SQVTM, CDR2 ANQGSEA.

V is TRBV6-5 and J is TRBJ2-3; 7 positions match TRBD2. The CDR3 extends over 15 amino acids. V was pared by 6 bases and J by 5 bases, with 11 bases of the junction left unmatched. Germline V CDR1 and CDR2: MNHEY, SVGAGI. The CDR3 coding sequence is TGTGCCAGCAGGCCCCCTTTGGGGGGGATAGATACGCAGTATTTT. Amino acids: CASRPPLGGIDTQYF.

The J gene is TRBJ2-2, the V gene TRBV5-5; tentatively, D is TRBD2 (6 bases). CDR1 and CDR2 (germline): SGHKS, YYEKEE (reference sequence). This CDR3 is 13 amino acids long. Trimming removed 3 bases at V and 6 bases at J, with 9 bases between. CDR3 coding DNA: TGTGCCAGCAGCTCCACGGGGGCCGGGGAGCTGTTTTTT. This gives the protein CASSSTGAGELFF. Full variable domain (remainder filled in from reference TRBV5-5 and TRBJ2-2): DAGVTQSPTHLIKTRGQQVTLRCSPISGHKSVSWYQQVLGQGPQFIFQYYEKEERGRGNFPDRFSARQFPNYSSELNVNALLLGDSALYLCASSSTGAGELFFGEGSRLTVL.

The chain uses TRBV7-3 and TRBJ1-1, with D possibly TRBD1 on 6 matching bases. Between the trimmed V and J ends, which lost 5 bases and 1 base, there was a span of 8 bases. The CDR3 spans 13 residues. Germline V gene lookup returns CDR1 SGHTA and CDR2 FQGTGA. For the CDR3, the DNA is TGTGCCAGCAGCACGACAGGGAACACTGAAGCTTTCTTT. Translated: CASSTTGNTEAFF.

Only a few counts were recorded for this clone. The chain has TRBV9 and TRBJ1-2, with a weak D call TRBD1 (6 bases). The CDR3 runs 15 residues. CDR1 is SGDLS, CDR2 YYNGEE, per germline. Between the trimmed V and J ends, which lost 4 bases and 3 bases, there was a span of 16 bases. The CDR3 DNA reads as TGTGCCAGCAGCCCGAATTTCGGACAGCACTATGGCTACACCTTC. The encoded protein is CASSPNFGQHYGYTF.

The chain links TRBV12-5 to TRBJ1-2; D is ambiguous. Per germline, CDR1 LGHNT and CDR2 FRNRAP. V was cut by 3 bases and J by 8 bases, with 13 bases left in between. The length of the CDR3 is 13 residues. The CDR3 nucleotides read TGTGCTAGTGGTTTCGAGGGATCGAGGGGCTACACCTTC. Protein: CASGFEGSRGYTF.

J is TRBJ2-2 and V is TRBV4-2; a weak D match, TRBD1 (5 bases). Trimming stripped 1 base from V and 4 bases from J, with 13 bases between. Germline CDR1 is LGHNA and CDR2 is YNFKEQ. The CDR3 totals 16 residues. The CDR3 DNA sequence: TGTGCCAGCAGCCAAGTGGACATAAGAGCCACCGGGGAGCTGTTTTTT. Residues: CASSQVDIRATGELFF.

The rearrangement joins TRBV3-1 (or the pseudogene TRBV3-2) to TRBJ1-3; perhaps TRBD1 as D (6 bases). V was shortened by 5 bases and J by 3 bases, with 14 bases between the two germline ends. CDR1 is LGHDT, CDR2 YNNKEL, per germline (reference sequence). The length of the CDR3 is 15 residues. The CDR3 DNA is TGTGCCAGCAGCTCGGGAGGGGGAATTGGAAACACCATATATTTT. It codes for CASSSGGGIGNTIYF.

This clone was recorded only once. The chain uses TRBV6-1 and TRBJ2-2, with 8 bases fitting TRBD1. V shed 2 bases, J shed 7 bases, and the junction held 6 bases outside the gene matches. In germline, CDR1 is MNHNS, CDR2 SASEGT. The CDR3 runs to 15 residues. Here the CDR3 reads CASSERTGPGGELFF. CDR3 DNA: TGTGCCAGCAGTGAAAGGACAGGGCCGGGCGGGGAGCTGTTTTTT.

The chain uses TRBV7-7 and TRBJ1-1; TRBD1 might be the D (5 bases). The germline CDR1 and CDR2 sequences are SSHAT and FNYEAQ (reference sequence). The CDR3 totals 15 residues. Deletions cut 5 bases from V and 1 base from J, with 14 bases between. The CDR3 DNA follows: TGTGCCAGCAGCCCCTTTGTTGGGGCGAACACTGAAGCTTTCTTT. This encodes CASSPFVGANTEAFF.

The CDR3 nucleotides are TGTGCCAGCAGAACAGACAGGGGGCGATCACCCCTCCACTTT. Amino acid sequence: CASRTDRGRSPLHF. This chain connects TRBV6-5 to TRBJ1-6; 10 positions agree with TRBD1. The trim removed 6 bases at V and 10 bases at J, leaving 6 bases unmatched. Germline V gene data show CDR1 as MNHEY and CDR2 as SVGAGI. This CDR3 spans 14 amino acids.

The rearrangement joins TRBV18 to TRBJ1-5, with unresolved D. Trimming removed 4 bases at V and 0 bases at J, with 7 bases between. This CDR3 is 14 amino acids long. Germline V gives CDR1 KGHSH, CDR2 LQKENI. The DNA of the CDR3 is TGTGCCAGCTCACTAGTCCTTAGCAATCAGCCCCAGCATTTT. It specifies CASSLVLSNQPQHF.

The CDR3 DNA reads as TGCAGTGCTAGTTTAGCGGGGGGCGGCACAGATACGCAGTATTTT. It translates to CSASLAGGGTDTQYF. The chain uses TRBV20-1 and TRBJ2-3; 10 bases match TRBD2. V lost 3 bases and J lost 1; bases outside the gene matches: 4. The CDR3 has 15 amino acids. CDR1 is DFQATT, CDR2 SNEGSKA, per germline (reference sequence).

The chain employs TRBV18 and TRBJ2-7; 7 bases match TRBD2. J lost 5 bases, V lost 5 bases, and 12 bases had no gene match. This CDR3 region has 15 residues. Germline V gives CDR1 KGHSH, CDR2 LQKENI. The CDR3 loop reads CASSSLGLDLNEQYF. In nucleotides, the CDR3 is TGTGCCAGCTCATCCCTAGGACTAGATCTGAACGAGCAGTACTTC.

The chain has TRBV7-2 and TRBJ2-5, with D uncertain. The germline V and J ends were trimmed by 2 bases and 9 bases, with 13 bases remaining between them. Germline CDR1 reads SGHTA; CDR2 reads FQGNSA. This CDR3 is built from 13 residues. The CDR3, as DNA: TGTGCCAGCAGCTTACCCTGGAGCCCCCCCCAGTACTTC. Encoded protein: CASSLPWSPPQYF.

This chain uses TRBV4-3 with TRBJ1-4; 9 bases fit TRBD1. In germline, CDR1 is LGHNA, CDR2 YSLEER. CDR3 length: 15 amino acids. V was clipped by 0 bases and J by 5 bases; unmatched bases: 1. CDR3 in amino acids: CASSQDDRGNEKLFF. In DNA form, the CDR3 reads TGCGCCAGCAGCCAAGATGACAGGGGGAATGAAAAACTGTTTTTT.

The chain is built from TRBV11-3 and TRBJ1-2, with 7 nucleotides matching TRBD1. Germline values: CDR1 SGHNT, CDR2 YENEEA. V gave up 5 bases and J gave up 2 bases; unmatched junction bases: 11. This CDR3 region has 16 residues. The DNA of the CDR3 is TGTGCCAGCAGCCCCACAAGGGCAGGGGGAAACTATGGCTACACCTTC. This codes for CASSPTRAGGNYGYTF.

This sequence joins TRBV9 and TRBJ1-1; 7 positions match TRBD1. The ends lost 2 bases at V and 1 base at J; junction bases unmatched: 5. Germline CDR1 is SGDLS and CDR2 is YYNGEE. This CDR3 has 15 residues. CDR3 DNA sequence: TGTGCCAGCAGCGTTCTGACAGGGCCGAACACTGAAGCTTTCTTT. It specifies CASSVLTGPNTEAFF.

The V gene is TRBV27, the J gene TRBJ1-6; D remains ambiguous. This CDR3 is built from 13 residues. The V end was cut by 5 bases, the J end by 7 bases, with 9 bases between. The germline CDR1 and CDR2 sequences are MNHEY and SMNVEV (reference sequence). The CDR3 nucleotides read TGTGCCAGCAGTCCTTTGAGCAATTCACCCCTCCACTTT. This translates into CASSPLSNSPLHF.

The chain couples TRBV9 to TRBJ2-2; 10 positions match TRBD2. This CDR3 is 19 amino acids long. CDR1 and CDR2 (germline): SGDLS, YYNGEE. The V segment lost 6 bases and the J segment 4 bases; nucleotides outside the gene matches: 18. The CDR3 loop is CASTTRPQRGGPSTGELFF. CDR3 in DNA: TGTGCCAGCACCACCCGCCCCCAGCGGGGGGGCCCTTCCACCGGGGAGCTGTTTTTT. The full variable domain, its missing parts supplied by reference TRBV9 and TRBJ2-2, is DSGVTQTPKHLITATGQRVTLRCSPRSGDLSVYWYQQSLDQGLQFLIQYYNGEERAKGNILERFSAQQFPDLHSELNLSSLELGDSALYFCASTTRPQRGGPSTGELFFGEGSRLTVL.

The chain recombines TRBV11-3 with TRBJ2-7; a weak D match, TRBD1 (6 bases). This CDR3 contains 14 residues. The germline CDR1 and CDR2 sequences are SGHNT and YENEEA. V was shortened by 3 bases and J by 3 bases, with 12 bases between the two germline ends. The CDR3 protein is CASSLTGRNYEQYF. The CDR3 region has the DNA TGTGCCAGCAGCTTGACAGGTAGAAACTACGAGCAGTACTTC.

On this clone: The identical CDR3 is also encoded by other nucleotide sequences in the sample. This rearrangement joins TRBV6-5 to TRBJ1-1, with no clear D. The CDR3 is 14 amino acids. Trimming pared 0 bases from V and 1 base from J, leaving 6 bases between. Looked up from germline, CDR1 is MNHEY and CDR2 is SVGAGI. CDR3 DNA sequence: TGTGCCAGCAGTTACTCGGGGAGGAACACTGAAGCTTTCTTT. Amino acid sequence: CASSYSGRNTEAFF.